Listed here are 13 T cell receptor beta chains from one sample, sequenced in a study of T cells after yellow fever vaccination. Using its own MiXCR run on the 5' RACE reads, TCRdb lists one record per CDR3 protein. This sample has 95,000 to 150,000 distinct CDR3 sequences, with 7.5% to 10% found just once. The sequenced sample was CD8+ T cells sorted from PBMCs, obtained on the day of the yellow fever booster vaccination. The origin of the receptors is a young man who received the YFV17D yellow fever vaccine.

In its sample, this clonotype was seen many times. The chain combines TRBV4-3 with TRBJ2-3, with 9 bases matching TRBD2. With 0 bases clipped from V and 6 bases from J, the junction kept 10 bases outside the gene matches. CDR1 and CDR2 from the germline V gene are LGHNA and YSLEER. The length of the CDR3 is 17 residues. This chain's CDR3 is CASSQEEASGDSDTQYF. The CDR3, as DNA: TGCGCCAGCAGCCAAGAGGAGGCTAGCGGGGACTCGGATACGCAGTATTTT.

The chain recombines TRBV7-9 with TRBJ1-5; TRBD1 might be the D (5 bases). CDR3 size: 10 residues. V gave up 4 bases and J gave up 15 bases, with 10 bases separating them. Germline CDR1 is SEHNR and CDR2 is FQNEAQ (reference sequence). CDR3 region: CASSWDRGHF. The CDR3 nucleotides read TGTGCCAGCAGCTGGGACCGAGGGCATTTT.

The table lists this clonotype with many counts. CDR3 sequence: CASSPVAGRTDTQYF. CDR3 DNA sequence: TGTGCCAGCAGCCCTGTAGCGGGACGTACGGATACGCAGTATTTT. The J gene is TRBJ2-3, the V gene TRBV7-8, with 8 bases lining up with TRBD2. Trimming took 5 bases from V and 6 from J; bases not matched to a gene: 10. CDR3 length: 15 residues. Germline CDR1 reads SGHVS; CDR2 reads FQNEAQ.

The chain carries TRBV5-1 and TRBJ2-2; D uncertain. The CDR3 has 11 amino acids. The germline V gene has CDR1 SGHRS and CDR2 YFSETQ. Between the trimmed V and J ends, which lost 4 bases and 6 bases, there was a span of 4 bases. The CDR3 is CASSGAGELFF. CDR3 bases: TGCGCCAGCAGCGGGGCCGGGGAGCTGTTTTTT.

This clonotype was counted many times. The chain employs TRBV29-1 and TRBJ2-5; tentative D call: TRBD2 (6 bases). Germline CDR1 reads SQVTM; CDR2 reads ANQGSEA. This CDR3 is built from 12 residues. V lost 1 base and J 5 bases, leaving 8 bases between the germline ends. The CDR3 region is CSVEGGVETQYF. CDR3 DNA sequence: TGCAGCGTTGAAGGGGGGGTGGAGACCCAGTACTTC.

In this sample, this clonotype turned up a few times. The rearrangement joins TRBV23-1 to TRBJ2-7; the D call may be TRBD1 or TRBD2 (5 bases each). TRBV23-1 is an ORF, with its function uncertain. The CDR3 runs 14 residues. V lost 6 bases and J 0 bases, leaving 12 bases between the germline ends. The CDR3 nucleotides read TGCGCCAGCAGGAGGGACCCTTGCTCCTACGAGCAGTACGTC. This codes for CASRRDPCSYEQYV.

This clonotype has a count of ten or more. CDR3 in amino acids: CASSVGQGQETQYF. In nucleotides, the CDR3 is TGTGCCAGCAGCGTTGGACAGGGCCAAGAGACCCAGTACTTC. J is TRBJ2-5 and V is TRBV9; 8 positions match TRBD1. The V segment lost 2 bases and the J segment 1 base; nucleotides outside the gene matches: 1. The CDR3 has 14 residues. CDR1 and CDR2 (germline): SGDLS, YYNGEE.

This clonotype has just a few counts. This chain joins TRBV14 and TRBJ1-6; D possibly corresponds to TRBD1 (5 bases). The CDR3 is made up of 17 amino acids. V was trimmed by 2 bases and J by 14 bases, leaving 25 bases between them. From germline, CDR1 is SGHDN and CDR2 FVKESK. The CDR3 loop is CASSQTGLGTLRATLHF. The CDR3 DNA is TGTGCCAGCAGCCAAACAGGTCTCGGGACGTTAAGGGCGACCCTCCACTTT.

A few counts support this clonotype. V usage is TRBV10-3 and J usage is TRBJ2-3, with 9 bases fitting TRBD2. This CDR3 has 14 residues. Trimming at V came to 7 bases and at J to 7 bases, leaving 9 bases not matched to a gene. The V gene's germline CDR1 is ENHRY and CDR2 SYGVKD. This chain's CDR3 is CAINPSGDRNTQYF. The CDR3 DNA is TGTGCCATCAATCCTAGCGGGGATCGAAATACGCAGTATTTT.

This clonotype showed up just once. The CDR3 nucleotides are TGTGCCAGCAGCCCTGGACAGGGACTGAACTACGAGCAGTACTTC. Its protein is CASSPGQGLNYEQYF. The chain combines TRBV5-6 with TRBJ2-7, with 8 bases identical to TRBD1. The CDR3 is made up of 15 amino acids. V was clipped by 4 bases and J by 3 bases; unmatched bases: 9. Germline V gives CDR1 SGHDT, CDR2 YYEEEE.

This clonotype was counted a few times. The chain couples TRBV5-1 to TRBJ2-1; perhaps TRBD2 as D (6 bases). CDR1 SGHRS and CDR2 YFSETQ come from the germline V gene. This CDR3 has 15 amino acids. V shed 1 base and J shed 2 bases, with 10 bases lying between them. The DNA of the CDR3 is TGCGCCAGCAGCTTGTTAGGCGGGGCCTACAATGAGCAGTTCTTC. Protein: CASSLLGGAYNEQFF.

The rearrangement links TRBV7-9 to TRBJ1-1; D is perhaps TRBD1 (6 bases). This CDR3 is built from 16 residues. Germline V gene lookup returns CDR1 SEHNR and CDR2 FQNEAQ (reference sequence). Trimming cost V 3 bases and J 3 bases, with 17 bases left between them. The CDR3: CASSFRGETEDTEAFF. CDR3 sequence (DNA): TGTGCCAGCAGCTTTAGGGGGGAGACAGAAGACACTGAAGCTTTCTTT.

This clonotype was seen a handful of times. This chain links TRBV5-1 with TRBJ1-1; D remains ambiguous. CDR1 and CDR2 (germline): SGHRS, YFSETQ. V lost 0 bases and J lost 6, with 15 bases in between. This CDR3 contains 15 residues. The CDR3 region is CASSLVERSSSEAFF. Written as DNA, the CDR3 is TGCGCCAGCAGCTTGGTCGAACGTTCATCCTCTGAAGCTTTCTTT.